This T cell receptor beta chain was recorded in a study of blood T cell repertoires in COVID-19 (TCRdb year 2020). Notes on the research overall: Collaborator samples came from the United States, Italy and Spain and covered acute and convalescent phases of COVID-19. The sample metadata nearly always contained a de-identified subject ID, COVID-19 status, age in years and sex. The dataset comprised deeply sampled blood TCRbeta repertoires from subjects exposed to, actively infected with, or recovered from COVID-19. A freely available public database, intended as a resource for researchers studying the immune response to SARS-CoV-2, is where the repertoires were released. Samples were obtained from the ongoing ImmuneRACE study (first 160 participants) and from 1,200 or so subjects provided by 6 global collaborators. Where HLA class I and class II types were available, the types were taken from metadata supplied by the sample provider, not from assay-based typing. The material from the prospective study consisted of cDNA or gDNA derived from T cells, B-cell-depleted T cells, or PBMCs. What the work shows at the level of the full study, not this receptor alone: The quantity of clinical and demographic metadata differed by source and by participant and was supplied without curation.

Looking up the germline V gene yields CDR1 LGHNA and CDR2 YNFKEQ. The CDR3 starts with the cysteine, ends with the phenylalanine, and has 13 residues. The sequence is cut down to CDR3 DNA, 39 bases in frame from base 1. V ends up 4 bases short and J 5 bases short, with an unmatched junction base count of 2. A second Seattle source provided samples from volunteer blood donors who had recovered from COVID-19. Each collaborating institution followed its own protocols to collect whole blood in K2EDTA tubes. Collaborator samples were shipped for TCRbeta analysis as frozen whole blood, isolated PBMCs, or DNA extracted from either sample type. The immunoSEQ Assay, a bias-controlled multiplex PCR, was used to amplify TCRbeta CDR3 regions from genomic DNA. Per the original workflow: The number of nucleated cells in each sample was estimated by amplification of reference gene primers within the assay. To quantify the absolute abundance of each unique TCRbeta CDR3 rearrangement, sequence reads were collapsed and filtered. For each sample, productive Simpson clonality was calculated by taking the square root of Simpson's diversity index across productive rearrangements. The table was pulled from immuneACCESS by TCRdb, which kept in-frame rearrangements only. Such tables lose some clones; where checked, under half of the loss comes from unresolved V genes, and the rest has no known cause. V and J calls and clone size are those listed in that table; D and trimming were worked out from the DNA. Within this sample are roughly 200,000 clones, with about 86% of them counted one time only. Jointly, the top ten make up 6.2% of the sample.

Note on this clone: Its antigen is currently not known. No much larger clonotype is one base removed from it; base qualities were not supplied.

This sequence uses TRBV4-2 and TRBJ1-1; 9 junctional bases match TRBD1. The specimen was peripheral blood. This clonotype was obtained from a man aged 60 to 69 who had recovered from COVID-19. The DNA is as follows: TGTGCCAGCAGCCCCGGACAGGGGACTGAAGCTTTCTTT. It translates as CASSPGQGTEAFF.